This T cell receptor (beta chain) was retrieved from a study of blood T cell repertoires in COVID-19. Study-level information: Material from acute and convalescent COVID-19 was sourced from the United States, Italy and Spain. Sample material is recorded as cDNA or gDNA derived from T cells, B-cell-depleted T cells, or PBMCs.

CDR1 SGHRS and CDR2 YFSETQ come from the germline V gene. V trimming: 3 bases; J trimming: 4 bases; junction bases outside the gene matches: 4. This CDR3 contains 16 residues. Authors' methods: Using reference gene primer amplification, nucleated cell counts were estimated. Clones were read by immunoSEQ multiplex PCR, and TCRdb kept only the in-frame ones, dropping some. V and J calls and clone size are those listed in that table; D and trimming were worked out from the DNA. The sample lists roughly 100,000 clones; roughly 82% were seen once. The chain uses TRBV5-1 and TRBJ1-4, with TRBD1 matching 12 bases. Sequencing input: peripheral blood. The TCR originated in a human donor in a cohort sampled during active COVID-19. This CDR3 is CASSWDRGLSNEKLFF. CDR3 nucleotides: TGCGCCAGCAGCTGGGACAGGGGGCTGAGTAATGAAAAACTGTTTTTT.